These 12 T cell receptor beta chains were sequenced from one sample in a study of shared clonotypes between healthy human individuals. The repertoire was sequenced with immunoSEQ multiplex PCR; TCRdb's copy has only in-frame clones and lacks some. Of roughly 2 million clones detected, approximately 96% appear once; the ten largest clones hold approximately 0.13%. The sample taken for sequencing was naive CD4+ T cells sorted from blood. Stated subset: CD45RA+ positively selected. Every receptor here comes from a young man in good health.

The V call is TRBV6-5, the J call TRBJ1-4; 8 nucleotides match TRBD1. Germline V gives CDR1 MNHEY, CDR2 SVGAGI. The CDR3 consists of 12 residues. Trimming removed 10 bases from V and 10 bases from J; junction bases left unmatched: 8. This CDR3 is CATGQGFGKLFF. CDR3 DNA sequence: TGTGCCACCGGACAGGGATTCGGAAAACTGTTTTTT.

In nucleotides, the CDR3 is TGTGCCAGCATGGGACAGGCCGGGGGCTGGGAGACCCAGTACTTC. It encodes CASMGQAGGWETQYF. The genes are TRBV27 and TRBJ2-5; 8 positions match TRBD1. The CDR3 is made up of 15 amino acids. Trimming removed 7 bases from V and 5 bases from J; junction bases left unmatched: 12. The germline V gene encodes CDR1 MNHEY and CDR2 SMNVEV (reference sequence).

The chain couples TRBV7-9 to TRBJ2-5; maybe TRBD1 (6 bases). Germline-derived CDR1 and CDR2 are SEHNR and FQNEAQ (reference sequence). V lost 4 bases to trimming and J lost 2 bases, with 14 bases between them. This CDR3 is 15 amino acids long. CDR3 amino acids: CASSSMTGEQETQYF. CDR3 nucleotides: TGTGCCAGCAGCTCCATGACAGGAGAACAAGAGACCCAGTACTTC.

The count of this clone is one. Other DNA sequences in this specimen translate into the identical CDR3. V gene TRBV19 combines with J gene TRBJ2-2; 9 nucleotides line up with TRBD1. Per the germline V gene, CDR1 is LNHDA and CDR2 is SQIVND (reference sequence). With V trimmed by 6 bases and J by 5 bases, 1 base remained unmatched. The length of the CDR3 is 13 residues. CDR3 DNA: TGTGCCAGTAGACAGGGGGCAACCGGGGAGCTGTTTTTT. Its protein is CASRQGATGELFF.

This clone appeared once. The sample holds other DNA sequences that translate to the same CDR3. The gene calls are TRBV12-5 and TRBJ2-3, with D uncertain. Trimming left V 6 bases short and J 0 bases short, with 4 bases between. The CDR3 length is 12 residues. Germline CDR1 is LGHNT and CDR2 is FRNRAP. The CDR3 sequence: CASGPSTDTQYF. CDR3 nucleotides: TGTGCTAGTGGCCCAAGCACAGATACGCAGTATTTT.

Written as DNA, the CDR3 is TGTGCCAGCAGCAAATCCCAGCATCAGCCCCAGCATTTT. Protein sequence: CASSKSQHQPQHF. The chain combines TRBV7-9 with TRBJ1-5; D remains unclear. Germline V CDR1 and CDR2: SEHNR, FQNEAQ (reference sequence). V dropped 5 bases and J dropped 5 bases, with 10 bases sitting between them. There are 13 residues in the CDR3.

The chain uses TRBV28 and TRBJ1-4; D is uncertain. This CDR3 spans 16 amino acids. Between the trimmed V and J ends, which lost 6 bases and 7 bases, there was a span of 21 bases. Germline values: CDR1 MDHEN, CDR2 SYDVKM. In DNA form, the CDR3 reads TGTGCCAGCAGCCCGGCGGCAAAGGGAGAAGGTGAAAAACTGTTTTTT. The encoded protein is CASSPAAKGEGEKLFF.

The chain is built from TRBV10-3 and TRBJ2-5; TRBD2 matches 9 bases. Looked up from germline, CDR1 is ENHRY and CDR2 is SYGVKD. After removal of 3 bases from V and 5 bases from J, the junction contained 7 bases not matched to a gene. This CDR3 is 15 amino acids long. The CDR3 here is CAISEAGGEGETQYF. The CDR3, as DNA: TGTGCCATCAGTGAAGCGGGGGGCGAGGGGGAGACCCAGTACTTC.

As DNA, the CDR3 is TGTGCCATCAGCGTTACAGGGGGCGGGAACACTGAAGCTTTCTTT. Its translation: CAISVTGGGNTEAFF. This rearrangement joins TRBV10-3 to TRBJ1-1; 9 bases match TRBD1. Germline CDR1 reads ENHRY; CDR2 reads SYGVKD. This CDR3 has 15 residues. V shed 6 bases and J 1 base; nucleotides not matched to a gene: 6.

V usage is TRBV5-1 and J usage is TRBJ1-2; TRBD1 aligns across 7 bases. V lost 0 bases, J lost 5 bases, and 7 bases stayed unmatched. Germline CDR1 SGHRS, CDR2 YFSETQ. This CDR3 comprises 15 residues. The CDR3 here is CASSLGEGARYGYTF. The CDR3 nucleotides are TGCGCCAGCAGCTTGGGTGAGGGGGCGCGTTATGGCTACACCTTC. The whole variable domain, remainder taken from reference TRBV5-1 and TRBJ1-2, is KAGVTQTPRYLIKTRGQQVTLSCSPISGHRSVSWYQQTPGQGLQFLFEYFSETQRNKGNFPGRFSGRQFSNSRSEMNVSTLELGDSALYLCASSLGEGARYGYTFGSGTRLTVV.

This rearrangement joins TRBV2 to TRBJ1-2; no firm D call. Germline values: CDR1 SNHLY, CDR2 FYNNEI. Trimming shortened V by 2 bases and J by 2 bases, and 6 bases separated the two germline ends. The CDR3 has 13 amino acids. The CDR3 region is CASSEQQNYGYTF. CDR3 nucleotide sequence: TGTGCCAGCAGTGAACAACAGAACTATGGCTACACCTTC.

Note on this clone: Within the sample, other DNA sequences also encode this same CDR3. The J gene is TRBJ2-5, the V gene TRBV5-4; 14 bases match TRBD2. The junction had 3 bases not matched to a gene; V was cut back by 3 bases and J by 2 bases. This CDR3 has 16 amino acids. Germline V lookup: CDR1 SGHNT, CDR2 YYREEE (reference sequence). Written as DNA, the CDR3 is TGTGCCAGCAGCTCCGGACTAGCGGGGGGTCAAGAGACCCAGTACTTC. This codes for CASSSGLAGGQETQYF.